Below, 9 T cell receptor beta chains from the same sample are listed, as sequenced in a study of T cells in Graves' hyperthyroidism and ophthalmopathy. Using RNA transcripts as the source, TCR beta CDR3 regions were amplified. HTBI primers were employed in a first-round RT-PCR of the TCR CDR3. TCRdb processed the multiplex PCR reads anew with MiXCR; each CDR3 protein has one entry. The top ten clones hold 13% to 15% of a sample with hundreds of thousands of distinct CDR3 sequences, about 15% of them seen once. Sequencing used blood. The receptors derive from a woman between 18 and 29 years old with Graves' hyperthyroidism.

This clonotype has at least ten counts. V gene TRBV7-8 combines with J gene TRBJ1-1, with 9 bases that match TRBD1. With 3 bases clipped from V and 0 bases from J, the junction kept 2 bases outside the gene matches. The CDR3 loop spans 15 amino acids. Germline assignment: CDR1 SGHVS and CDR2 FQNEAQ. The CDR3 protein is CASSLGQGLNTEAFF. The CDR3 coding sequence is TGTGCCAGCAGCTTGGGACAGGGCCTGAACACTGAAGCTTTCTTT.

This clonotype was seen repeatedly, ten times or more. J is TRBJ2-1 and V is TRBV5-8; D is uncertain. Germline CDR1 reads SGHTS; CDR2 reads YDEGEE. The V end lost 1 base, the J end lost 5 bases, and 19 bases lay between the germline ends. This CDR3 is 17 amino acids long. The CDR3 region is CASSLTSGWQDDNEQFF. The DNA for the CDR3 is TGTGCCAGCAGCTTGACCTCGGGTTGGCAGGACGACAATGAGCAGTTCTTC.

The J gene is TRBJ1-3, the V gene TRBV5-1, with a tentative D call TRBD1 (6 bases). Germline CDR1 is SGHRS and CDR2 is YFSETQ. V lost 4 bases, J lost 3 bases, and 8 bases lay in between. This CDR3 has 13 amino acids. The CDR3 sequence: CASSQGFGNTIYF. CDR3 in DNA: TGCGCCAGCAGCCAGGGGTTTGGAAACACCATATATTTT.

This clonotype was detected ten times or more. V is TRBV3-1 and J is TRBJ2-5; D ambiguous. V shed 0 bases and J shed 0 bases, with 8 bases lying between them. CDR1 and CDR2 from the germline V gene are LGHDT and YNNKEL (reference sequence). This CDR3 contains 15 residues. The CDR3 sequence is CASSQDTTYQETQYF. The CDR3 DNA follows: TGTGCCAGCAGCCAAGATACGACATACCAAGAGACCCAGTACTTC.

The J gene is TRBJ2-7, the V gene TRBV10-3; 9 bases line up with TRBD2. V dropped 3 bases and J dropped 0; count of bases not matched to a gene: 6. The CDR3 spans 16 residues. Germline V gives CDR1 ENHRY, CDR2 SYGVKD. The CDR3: CAISDSSGAYSYEQYF. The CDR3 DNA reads TGTGCCATCAGTGATTCTAGCGGGGCTTACTCCTACGAGCAGTACTTC.

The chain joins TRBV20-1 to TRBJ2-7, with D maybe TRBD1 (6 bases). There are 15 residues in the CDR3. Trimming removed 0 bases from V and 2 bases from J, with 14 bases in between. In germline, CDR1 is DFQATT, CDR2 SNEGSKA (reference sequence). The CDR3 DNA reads TGCAGTGCTAGAGATGGGGAAGGGGACACCTACGAGCAGTACTTC. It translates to CSARDGEGDTYEQYF.

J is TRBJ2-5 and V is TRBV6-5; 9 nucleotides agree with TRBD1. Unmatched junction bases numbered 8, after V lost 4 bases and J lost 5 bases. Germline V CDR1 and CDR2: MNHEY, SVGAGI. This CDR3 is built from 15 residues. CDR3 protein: CASSSKTGGRETQYF. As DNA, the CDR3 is TGTGCCAGCAGTTCCAAGACAGGGGGTCGGGAGACCCAGTACTTC.

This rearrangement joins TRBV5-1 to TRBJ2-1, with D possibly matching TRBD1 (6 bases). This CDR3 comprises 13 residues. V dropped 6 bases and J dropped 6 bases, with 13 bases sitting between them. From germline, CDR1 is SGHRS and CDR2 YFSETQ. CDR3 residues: CASTIGQTNEQFF. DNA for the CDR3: TGCGCCAGCACCATCGGACAGACCAATGAGCAGTTCTTC.

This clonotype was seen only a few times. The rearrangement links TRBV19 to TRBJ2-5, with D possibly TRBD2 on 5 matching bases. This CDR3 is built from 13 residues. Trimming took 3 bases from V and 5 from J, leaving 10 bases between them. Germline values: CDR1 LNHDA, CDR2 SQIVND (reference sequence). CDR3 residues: CASSISPGETQYF. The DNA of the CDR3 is TGTGCCAGTAGTATCTCGCCGGGGGAGACCCAGTACTTC.